This TCR beta chain is from a study of blood T cell repertoires in COVID-19. Study-wide context: The analysed material was cDNA or gDNA that came from T cells, B-cell-depleted T cells, or PBMCs.

Participants' reported clinical history set cohort assignment. In the original processing: Reference gene primer amplification gave nucleated cell count estimates. The data were produced by immunoSEQ multiplex PCR, yet TCRdb's version contains in-frame clones alone and is incomplete. The DNA gave D and trimming, while V, J and clone size come from that table. The data hold hundreds of thousands of clones, with about 80% observed a single time. Trimming took 0 bases from V and 4 from J; bases not matched to a gene: 2. Germline assignment: CDR1 LNHNV and CDR2 YYDKDF (reference sequence). The CDR3 covers 15 residues.

The source of this sequence is a woman aged 45 to 65 who had been exposed to COVID-19. This chain uses TRBV15 with TRBJ2-4; TRBD2 agrees at 8 bases. Material for sequencing was PBMCs or T cells enriched from blood (not recorded which). The CDR3, as DNA: TGTGCCACCAGCAGAGAGCAGCGGGGGAAAAACATTCAGTACTTC. Translating gives CATSREQRGKNIQYF.